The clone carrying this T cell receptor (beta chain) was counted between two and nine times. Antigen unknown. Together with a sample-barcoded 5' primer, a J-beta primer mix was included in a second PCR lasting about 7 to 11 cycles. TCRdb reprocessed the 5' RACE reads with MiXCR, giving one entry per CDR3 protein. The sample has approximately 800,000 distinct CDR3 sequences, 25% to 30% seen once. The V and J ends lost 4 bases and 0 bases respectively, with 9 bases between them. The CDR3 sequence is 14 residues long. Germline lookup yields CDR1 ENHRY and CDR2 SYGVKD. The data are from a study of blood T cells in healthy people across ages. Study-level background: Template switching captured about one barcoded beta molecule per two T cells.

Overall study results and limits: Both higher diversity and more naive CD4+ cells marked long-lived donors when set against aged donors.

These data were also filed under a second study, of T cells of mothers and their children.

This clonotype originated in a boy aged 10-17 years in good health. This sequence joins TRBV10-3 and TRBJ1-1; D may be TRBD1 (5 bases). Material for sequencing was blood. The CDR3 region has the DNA TGTGCCATCAGTGGGGGACCGTTGAACACTGAAGCTTTCTTT. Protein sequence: CAISGGPLNTEAFF.